This TCR beta chain came from a study of cytomegalovirus exposure and HLA in healthy donors. The study's findings and limits: The presence/absence work took it that sequencing depth was about the same across donors.

Regarding this clone: No antigen is known for it.

PCR involved 60 Vbeta and 13 Jbeta primers. In the study's own analysis: Among the unique TCR beta chains that a later analysis counted, 75 million to 85 million in all, roughly 10 million were shared. Profiled with immunoSEQ multiplex PCR; TCRdb holds only in-frame clones, not every one. V, J and clone size were drawn from that table, and D and trimming were deduced from the DNA. This table holds under 200,000 clones, approximately 79% found once. The sequence came from a man aged 35-49 years in good health and CMV-seronegative. The source material was PBMCs.

The CDR3 region is CASSVQDSTYEQYF. DNA for the CDR3: TGTGCCAGCAGCGTCCAGGACAGTACCTACGAGCAGTACTTC. The chain uses TRBV9 and TRBJ2-7; TRBD1 is a possible D gene (6 bases). Looked up from germline, CDR1 is SGDLS and CDR2 is YYNGEE. This CDR3 spans 14 amino acids. The V end lost 2 bases, the J end lost 2 bases, and 11 bases lay between the germline ends.